These 26 T cell receptor beta chains originate from one sample sequenced in a study of blood T cell repertoires in COVID-19. Profiled with immunoSEQ multiplex PCR; TCRdb holds only in-frame clones, not every one. The table lists about 51,000 clones, 88% of them singletons. The sample was peripheral blood. The receptor source for this set is a man in his forties or fifties with active COVID-19.

The rearrangement joins TRBV5-1 to TRBJ1-2, with D possibly TRBD1 on 6 matching bases. Trimming pared 4 bases from V and 7 bases from J, leaving 17 bases between. The germline V gene encodes CDR1 SGHRS and CDR2 YFSETQ. There are 14 residues in the CDR3. The CDR3 DNA follows: TGCGCCAGCAGCCAGCTGGGGCAGGGGTTTGGCTACACCTTC. Protein product: CASSQLGQGFGYTF. Filled out from reference TRBV5-1 and TRBJ1-2, the complete variable domain reads KAGVTQTPRYLIKTRGQQVTLSCSPISGHRSVSWYQQTPGQGLQFLFEYFSETQRNKGNFPGRFSGRQFSNSRSEMNVSTLELGDSALYLCASSQLGQGFGYTFGSGTRLTVV.

This clone was seen more than once but under ten times. J is TRBJ1-2 and V is TRBV4-2, with D uncertain. The CDR3 totals 14 residues. With 4 bases removed from V and 9 bases from J, the gap between germline ends came to 18 bases. Germline V gene lookup returns CDR1 LGHNA and CDR2 YNFKEQ. CDR3 in DNA: TGTGCCAGCAGCCCCCCGGCGGACTCTCGGCGCTACACCTTC. Its protein product is CASSPPADSRRYTF.

The chain links TRBV5-6 to TRBJ1-6, with D possibly TRBD1 on 6 matching bases. This CDR3 comprises 18 residues. Germline-derived CDR1 and CDR2 are SGHDT and YYEEEE. V was cut by 4 bases and J by 10 bases, with 27 bases left in between. The CDR3 loop is CASSQREGLDSLRSPLHF. CDR3 bases: TGTGCCAGCAGCCAACGGGAGGGGTTGGACAGTCTCAGATCACCCCTCCACTTT.

The chain has TRBV7-8 and TRBJ1-5; perhaps TRBD1 as D (5 bases). Between the trimmed V and J ends, which lost 5 bases and 5 bases, there was a span of 19 bases. CDR1 and CDR2 (germline): SGHVS, FQNEAQ. CDR3 length: 16 residues. The CDR3, as DNA: TGTGCCAGCAGCCCACGGCGCGCCAGGGTGGATCAGCCCCAGCATTTT. Protein: CASSPRRARVDQPQHF.

The CDR3 DNA sequence: TGTGCCAGTAGTACTCTTTCCGGGACAGGGCCCTATGGCTACACCTTC. Translating it yields CASSTLSGTGPYGYTF. The chain is built from TRBV19 and TRBJ1-2, with TRBD1 identical over 9 bases. Germline V gene lookup returns CDR1 LNHDA and CDR2 SQIVND (reference sequence). With V trimmed by 4 bases and J by 4 bases, 10 bases remained unmatched. CDR3 length equals 16 residues. The whole variable domain, remainder taken from reference TRBV19 and TRBJ1-2, is DGGITQSPKYLFRKEGQNVTLSCEQNLNHDAMYWYRQDPGQGLRLIYYSQIVNDFQKGDIAEGYSVSREKKESFPLTVTSAQKNPTAFYLCASSTLSGTGPYGYTFGSGTRLTVV.

The rearrangement uses TRBV24-1 and TRBJ2-5; the match to TRBD1 covers 7 bases. With V trimmed by 9 bases and J by 3 bases, 18 bases remained unmatched. Germline V lookup: CDR1 KGHDR, CDR2 SFDVKD. CDR3 length equals 17 residues. Written as DNA, the CDR3 is TGTGCCACCGGAAAGCACCGACAGGGACAGTCAAAAGAGACCCAGTACTTC. Translation gives CATGKHRQGQSKETQYF.

The V and J genes are TRBV29-1 and TRBJ1-4, with D possibly matching TRBD1 (5 bases). CDR1 is SQVTM, CDR2 ANQGSEA, per germline. The CDR3 sequence is 14 residues long. V was clipped by 6 bases and J by 1 base, with 12 bases between them. The CDR3 sequence is CSVLPQGTNEKLFF. As DNA, the CDR3 is TGCAGCGTCCTACCTCAGGGAACTAATGAAAAACTGTTTTTT.

This chain connects TRBV7-9 to TRBJ2-7; the D gene is possibly TRBD2 (6 bases). Trimming left V 2 bases short and J 3 bases short, with 17 bases between. Germline CDR1 SEHNR, CDR2 FQNEAQ (reference sequence). The CDR3 extends over 16 amino acids. In DNA form, the CDR3 reads TGTGCCAGCAGCTTAAAAGGGCCGGGACTCCACTACGAGCAGTACGTC. This codes for CASSLKGPGLHYEQYV.

This clone was seen a single time. The gene calls are TRBV3-1 (or the pseudogene TRBV3-2) and TRBJ2-4, with D maybe TRBD2 (6 bases). Germline-derived CDR1 and CDR2 are LGHDT and YNNKEL (reference sequence). Trimming removed 4 bases from V and 6 bases from J, with 13 bases in between. The CDR3 is made up of 14 amino acids. CDR3 DNA: TGTGCCAGCAGCCTCGCGTTGGAGGGAAACATTCAGTACTTC. This encodes CASSLALEGNIQYF.

V is TRBV9 and J is TRBJ2-1; D is perhaps TRBD1 (5 bases). Per germline, CDR1 SGDLS and CDR2 YYNGEE. Trimming took 0 bases from V and 10 from J, leaving 17 bases between them. This CDR3 region has 15 residues. CDR3 sequence reads: CASSVDPGRAGEQFF. The CDR3 DNA is TGTGCCAGCAGCGTAGATCCCGGCAGGGCTGGCGAGCAGTTCTTC. Full variable domain (missing parts from reference TRBV9 and TRBJ2-1): DSGVTQTPKHLITATGQRVTLRCSPRSGDLSVYWYQQSLDQGLQFLIQYYNGEERAKGNILERFSAQQFPDLHSELNLSSLELGDSALYFCASSVDPGRAGEQFFGPGTRLTVL.

The V gene is TRBV6-6, the J gene TRBJ2-7; 9 bases are shared with TRBD1. Germline V CDR1 and CDR2: MNHNY, SVGAGI (reference sequence). The CDR3 totals 15 residues. Germline trimming cut 5 bases from V and 4 bases from J; bases unmatched to any gene: 9. This CDR3 is CASSTSRDRVYEQYF. CDR3 sequence (DNA): TGTGCCAGCAGTACGTCCCGGGACAGGGTTTACGAGCAGTACTTC.

This CDR3 reads CASTSGYSPFF. CDR3 in DNA: TGCGCCAGCACTTCGGGATACAGCCCGTTCTTC. V gene TRBV10-2 combines with J gene TRBJ2-1; maybe TRBD2 (5 bases). The germline gives CDR1 WSHSY, CDR2 SAAADI. CDR3 length: 11 amino acids. The ends were cut back, 7 bases at V and 15 bases at J, with 16 bases in the middle.

The CDR3 nucleotides read TGCGCCAGCAGCTCGGCCCCGGACAGGGAGAAGGCCACCTTC. Translated: CASSSAPDREKATF. The chain uses TRBV5-1 and TRBJ1-2; TRBD1 agrees at 8 bases. V shed 3 bases and J 13 bases; nucleotides not matched to a gene: 14. The CDR3 is 14 amino acids. The germline V gene has CDR1 SGHRS and CDR2 YFSETQ.

The V and J genes are TRBV4-3 and TRBJ2-1; tentative D call: TRBD1 (9 bases). V dropped 3 bases and J dropped 15 bases, with 24 bases sitting between them. Germline V gene data show CDR1 as LGHNA and CDR2 as YSLEER. The CDR3 sequence is 15 residues long. The CDR3 DNA reads TGCGCCAGCAGCCACCCGGGACAGGGAGGACTAGCTATGTTCTTC. This sequence encodes CASSHPGQGGLAMFF.

V usage is TRBV6-2 or TRBV6-3 and J usage is TRBJ2-7; D unresolved. CDR1 is MNHEY, CDR2 SVGEGT, per germline. CDR3 length: 13 amino acids. The V end lost 0 bases, the J end lost 4 bases, and 7 bases lay between the germline ends. The CDR3 region is CASSYSTGYEQYF. The CDR3 DNA reads as TGTGCCAGCAGTTACTCAACCGGGTACGAGCAGTACTTC.

This chain connects TRBV24-1 to TRBJ2-2, with D unresolved. V lost 8 bases, J lost 3 bases, and 9 bases lay in between. From germline, CDR1 is KGHDR and CDR2 SFDVKD. The CDR3 sequence is 13 residues long. The CDR3, as DNA: TGTGCCACCAATAACGGGTACACCGGGGAGCTGTTTTTT. This sequence encodes CATNNGYTGELFF.

This clone was counted between two and nine times. This chain connects TRBV12-3 or TRBV12-4 to TRBJ2-7; D is uncertain. This CDR3 is 13 amino acids long. The germline V and J ends were trimmed by 5 bases and 3 bases, with 11 bases remaining between them. The CDR3 loop is CASSPRFDYEQYF. CDR3 coding DNA: TGTGCCAGCAGTCCCCGGTTTGACTACGAGCAGTACTTC.

This CDR3 is CASSPGTGGLVDTQYF. In DNA form, the CDR3 reads TGTGCCAGCAGCCCCGGGACAGGAGGATTGGTGGATACGCAGTATTTT. The rearrangement joins TRBV9 to TRBJ2-3, with 8 positions matching TRBD1. Germline assignment: CDR1 SGDLS and CDR2 YYNGEE. There are 16 residues in the CDR3. Trimming cost V 4 bases and J 6 bases; bases outside gene matches: 13.

Worth noting for this clone: Other DNA sequences of this sample code for an identical CDR3. V usage is TRBV9 and J usage is TRBJ2-5; 9 bases line up with TRBD2. This CDR3 spans 15 amino acids. Germline V gives CDR1 SGDLS, CDR2 YYNGEE. V was pared by 4 bases and J by 1 base, with 5 bases of the junction left unmatched. The CDR3: CASSPSGRPQETQYF. The CDR3 DNA reads as TGTGCCAGCAGCCCAAGCGGGAGGCCCCAAGAGACCCAGTACTTC.

The V and J genes are TRBV5-5 and TRBJ1-1; 12 bases map to TRBD1. Germline trimming cut 4 bases from V and 3 bases from J; bases unmatched to any gene: 7. Germline V gene sequence: CDR1 SGHKS, CDR2 YYEKEE (reference sequence). The CDR3 contains 16 residues. The CDR3 is CASSTGTGGYYTEAFF. For the CDR3, the DNA is TGTGCCAGCAGCACCGGGACAGGGGGCTATTACACTGAAGCTTTCTTT.

This chain uses TRBV12-5 with TRBJ1-5; D is unresolved. CDR1 is LGHNT and CDR2 is FRNRAP in the germline V gene. The CDR3 loop spans 16 amino acids. Trimming removed 0 bases at V and 4 bases at J, with 13 bases between. CDR3 nucleotide sequence: TGTGCTAGTGGTTTGGTACTAGGCAGCCCAAATCAGCCCCAGCATTTT. This gives the protein CASGLVLGSPNQPQHF.

This clone has just one count. The genes are TRBV5-1 and TRBJ2-2, with 9 nucleotides matching TRBD1. V dropped 6 bases and J dropped 5; count of bases not matched to a gene: 8. This CDR3 has 15 residues. Per germline, CDR1 SGHRS and CDR2 YFSETQ. The CDR3 DNA is TGCGCCAGCACCCCTACGGGGACAGGGACCGGGGAGCTGTTTTTT. Translated: CASTPTGTGTGELFF.

The chain carries TRBV5-1 and TRBJ2-2; tentatively, D is TRBD2 (5 bases). The length of the CDR3 is 15 residues. With 0 bases removed from V and 6 bases from J, the gap between germline ends came to 12 bases. Germline-derived CDR1 and CDR2 are SGHRS and YFSETQ. The CDR3 loop is CASSLDGSASGELFF. Written as DNA, the CDR3 is TGCGCCAGCAGCTTGGATGGGAGTGCATCCGGGGAGCTGTTTTTT.

This chain uses TRBV5-1 with TRBJ1-6; tentative D call: TRBD1 (5 bases). The CDR3 is 14 residues long. CDR1 is SGHRS, CDR2 YFSETQ, per germline. V was clipped by 0 bases and J by 10 bases, with 11 bases between them. CDR3 sequence reads: CASSLEAGPSPLHF. Written as DNA, the CDR3 is TGCGCCAGCAGCTTGGAGGCAGGGCCCTCACCCCTCCACTTT.

The chain carries TRBV5-4 and TRBJ2-1; tentatively, D is TRBD2 (5 bases). The CDR3 is 12 residues long. Trimming pared 0 bases from V and 7 bases from J, leaving 5 bases between. Germline V gives CDR1 SGHNT, CDR2 YYREEE (reference sequence). The CDR3 spells CASSLGGNEQFF. The CDR3 region has the DNA TGTGCCAGCAGCTTGGGCGGGAATGAGCAGTTCTTC.

The rearrangement links TRBV11-2 to TRBJ1-5; a weak D match, TRBD1 (6 bases). Trimming stripped 5 bases from V and 1 base from J, with 18 bases between. From germline, CDR1 is SGHAT and CDR2 FQNNGV. The length of the CDR3 is 17 residues. The CDR3 DNA follows: TGTGCCAGCAGCCCAACACAGGGTGTGGCGAGCAATCAGCCCCAGCATTTT. It is translated as CASSPTQGVASNQPQHF.